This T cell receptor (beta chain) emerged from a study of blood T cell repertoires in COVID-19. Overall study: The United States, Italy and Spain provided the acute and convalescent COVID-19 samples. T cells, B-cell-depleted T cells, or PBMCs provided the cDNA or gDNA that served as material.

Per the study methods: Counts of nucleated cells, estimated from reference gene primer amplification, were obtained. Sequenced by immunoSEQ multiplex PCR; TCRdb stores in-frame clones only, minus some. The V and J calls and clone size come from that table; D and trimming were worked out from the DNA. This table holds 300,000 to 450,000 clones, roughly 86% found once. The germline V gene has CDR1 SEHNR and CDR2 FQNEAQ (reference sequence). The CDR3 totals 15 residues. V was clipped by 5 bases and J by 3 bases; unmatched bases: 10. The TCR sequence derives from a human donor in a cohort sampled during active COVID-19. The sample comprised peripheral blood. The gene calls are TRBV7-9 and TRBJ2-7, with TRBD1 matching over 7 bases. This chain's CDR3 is CASSTGTALLYEQYF. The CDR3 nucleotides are TGTGCCAGCAGCACCGGGACAGCCCTCCTCTACGAGCAGTACTTC.